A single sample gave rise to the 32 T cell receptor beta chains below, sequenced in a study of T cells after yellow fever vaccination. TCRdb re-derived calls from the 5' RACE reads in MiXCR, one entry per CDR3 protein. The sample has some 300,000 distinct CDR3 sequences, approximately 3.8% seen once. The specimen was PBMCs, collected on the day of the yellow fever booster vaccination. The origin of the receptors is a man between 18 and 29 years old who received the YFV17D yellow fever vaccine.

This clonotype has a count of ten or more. CDR3 sequence reads: CASSPQGENTEAFF. The CDR3 region has the DNA TGTGCCAGCAGCCCCCAGGGCGAAAACACTGAAGCTTTCTTT. V gene TRBV9 combines with J gene TRBJ1-1; TRBD1 is a possible D gene (5 bases). The CDR3 contains 14 residues. The ends were cut back, 4 bases at V and 2 bases at J, with 12 bases in the middle. Germline V lookup: CDR1 SGDLS, CDR2 YYNGEE.

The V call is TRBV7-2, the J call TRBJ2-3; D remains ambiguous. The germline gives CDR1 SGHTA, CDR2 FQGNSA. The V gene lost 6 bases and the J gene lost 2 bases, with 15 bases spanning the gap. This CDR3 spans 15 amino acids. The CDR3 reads CASRVQWSYTDTQYF. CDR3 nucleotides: TGTGCCAGCAGGGTACAGTGGTCTTACACAGATACGCAGTATTTT.

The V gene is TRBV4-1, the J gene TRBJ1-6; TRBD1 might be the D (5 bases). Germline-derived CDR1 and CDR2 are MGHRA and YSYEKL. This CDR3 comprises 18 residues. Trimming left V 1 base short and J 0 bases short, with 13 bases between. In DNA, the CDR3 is TGCGCCAGCAGCCAAGCTCGACAGATCAACTCCTATAATTCACCCCTCCACTTT. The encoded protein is CASSQARQINSYNSPLHF.

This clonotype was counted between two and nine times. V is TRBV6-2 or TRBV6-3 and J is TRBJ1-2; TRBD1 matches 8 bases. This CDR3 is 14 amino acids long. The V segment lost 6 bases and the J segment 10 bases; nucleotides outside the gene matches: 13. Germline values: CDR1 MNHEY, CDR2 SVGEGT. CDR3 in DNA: TGTGCCAGCAGCCCCGGGACAGGCGCAATTTTCTACACCTTC. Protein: CASSPGTGAIFYTF.

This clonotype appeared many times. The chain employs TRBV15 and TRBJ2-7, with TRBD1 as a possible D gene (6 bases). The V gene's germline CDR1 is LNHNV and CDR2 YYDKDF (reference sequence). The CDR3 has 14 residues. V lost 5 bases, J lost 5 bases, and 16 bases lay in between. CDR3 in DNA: TGTGCCACCAGCCCCCGCCAGGGGAGCGACGAGCAGTACTTC. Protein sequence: CATSPRQGSDEQYF. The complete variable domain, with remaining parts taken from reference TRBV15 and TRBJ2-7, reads DAMVIQNPRYQVTQFGKPVTLSCSQTLNHNVMYWYQQKSSQAPKLLFHYYDKDFNNEADTPDNFQSRRPNTSFCFLDIRSPGLGDTAMYLCATSPRQGSDEQYFGPGTRLTVT.

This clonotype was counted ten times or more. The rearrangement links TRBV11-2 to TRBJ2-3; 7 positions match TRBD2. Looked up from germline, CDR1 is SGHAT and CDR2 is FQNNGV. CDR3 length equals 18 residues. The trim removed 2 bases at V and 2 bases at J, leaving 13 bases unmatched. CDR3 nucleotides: TGTGCCAGCAGCTTATTCCGTCGTCGAGCGGGGATCACAGATACGCAGTATTTT. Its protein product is CASSLFRRRAGITDTQYF. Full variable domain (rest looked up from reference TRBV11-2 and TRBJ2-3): EAGVAQSPRYKIIEKRQSVAFWCNPISGHATLYWYQQILGQGPKLLIQFQNNGVVDDSQLPKDRFSAERLKGVDSTLKIQPAKLEDSAVYLCASSLFRRRAGITDTQYFGPGTRLTVL.

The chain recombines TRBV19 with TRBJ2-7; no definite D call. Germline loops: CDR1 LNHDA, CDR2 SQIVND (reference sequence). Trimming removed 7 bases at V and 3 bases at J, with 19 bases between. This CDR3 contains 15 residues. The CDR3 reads CASTTPGESNYEQYF. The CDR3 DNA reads TGTGCCAGTACCACTCCGGGCGAGTCCAACTACGAGCAGTACTTC.

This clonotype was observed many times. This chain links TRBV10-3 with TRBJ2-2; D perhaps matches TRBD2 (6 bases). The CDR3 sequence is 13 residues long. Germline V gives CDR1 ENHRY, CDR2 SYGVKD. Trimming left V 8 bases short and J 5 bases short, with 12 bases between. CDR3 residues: CAIRDSLTGELFF. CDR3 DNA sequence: TGTGCCATCCGGGACTCCTTGACCGGGGAGCTGTTTTTT.

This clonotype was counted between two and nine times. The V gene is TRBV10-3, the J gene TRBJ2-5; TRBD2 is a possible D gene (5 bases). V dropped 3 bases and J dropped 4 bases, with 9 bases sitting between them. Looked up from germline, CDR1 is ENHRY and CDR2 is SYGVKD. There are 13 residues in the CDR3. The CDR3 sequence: CAISDEGGETQYF. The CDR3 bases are TGTGCCATCAGTGACGAGGGTGGAGAGACCCAGTACTTC.

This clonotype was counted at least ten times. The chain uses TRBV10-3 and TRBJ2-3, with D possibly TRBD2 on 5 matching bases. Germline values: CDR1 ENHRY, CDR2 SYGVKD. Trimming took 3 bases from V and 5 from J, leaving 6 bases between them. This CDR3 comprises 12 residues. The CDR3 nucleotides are TGTGCCATCAGTGAACGGGAAGATACGCAGTATTTT. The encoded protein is CAISEREDTQYF.

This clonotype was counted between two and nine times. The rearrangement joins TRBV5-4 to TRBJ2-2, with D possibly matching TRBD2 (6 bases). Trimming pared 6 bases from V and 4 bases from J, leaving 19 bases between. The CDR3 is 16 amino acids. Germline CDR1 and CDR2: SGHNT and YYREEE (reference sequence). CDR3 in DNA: TGTGCCAGCACCGACCACGCGGGACGGGTCACCGGGGAGCTGTTTTTT. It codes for CASTDHAGRVTGELFF.

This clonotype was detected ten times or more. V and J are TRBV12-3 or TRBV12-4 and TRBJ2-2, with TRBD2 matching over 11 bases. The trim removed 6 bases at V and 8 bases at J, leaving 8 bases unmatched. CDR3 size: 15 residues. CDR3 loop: CASRRLAGTLGELFF. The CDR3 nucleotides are TGTGCCAGCAGGCGACTAGCGGGGACTCTGGGGGAGCTGTTTTTT.

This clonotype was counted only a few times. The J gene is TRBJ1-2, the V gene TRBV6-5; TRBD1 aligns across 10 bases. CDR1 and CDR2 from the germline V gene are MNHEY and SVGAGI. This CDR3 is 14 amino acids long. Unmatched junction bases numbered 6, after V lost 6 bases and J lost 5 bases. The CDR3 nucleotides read TGTGCCAGCAGGACAGGGGGCGAACAATATGGCTACACCTTC. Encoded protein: CASRTGGEQYGYTF.

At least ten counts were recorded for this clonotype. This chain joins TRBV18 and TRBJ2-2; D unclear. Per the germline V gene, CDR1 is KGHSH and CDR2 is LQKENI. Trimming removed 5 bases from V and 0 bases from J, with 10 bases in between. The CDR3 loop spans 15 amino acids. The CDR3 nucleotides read TGTGCCAGCTCATTGGGCAGCGCGAACACCGGGGAGCTGTTTTTT. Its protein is CASSLGSANTGELFF.

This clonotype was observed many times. The CDR3 DNA sequence: TGTGCCAGCAGCATCCGGACCAGATCATCCCGCACAGATACGCAGTATTTT. This sequence encodes CASSIRTRSSRTDTQYF. The chain is built from TRBV7-8 and TRBJ2-3; no clear D gene. The length of the CDR3 is 17 residues. CDR1 and CDR2 (germline): SGHVS, FQNEAQ. Trimming removed 5 bases from V and 1 base from J, with 19 bases in between.

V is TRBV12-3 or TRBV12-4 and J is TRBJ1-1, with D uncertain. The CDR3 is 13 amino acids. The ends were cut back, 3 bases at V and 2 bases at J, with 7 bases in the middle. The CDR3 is CASSFGHNTEAFF. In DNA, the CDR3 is TGTGCCAGCAGTTTCGGCCACAACACTGAAGCTTTCTTT.

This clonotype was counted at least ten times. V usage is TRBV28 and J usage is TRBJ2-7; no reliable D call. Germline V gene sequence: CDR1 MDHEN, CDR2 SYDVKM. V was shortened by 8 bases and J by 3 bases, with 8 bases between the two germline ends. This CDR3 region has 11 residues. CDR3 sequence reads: CASSGDYEQYV. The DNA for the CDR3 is TGTGCCAGCTCGGGCGACTACGAGCAGTACGTC.

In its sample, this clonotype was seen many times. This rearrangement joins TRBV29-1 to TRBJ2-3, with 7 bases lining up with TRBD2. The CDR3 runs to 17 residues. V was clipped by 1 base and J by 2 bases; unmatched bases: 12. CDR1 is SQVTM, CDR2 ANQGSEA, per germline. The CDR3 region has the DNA TGCAGCGTTGAAGTCCGGGCACGCGGGGGAATCACAGATACGCAGTATTTT. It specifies CSVEVRARGGITDTQYF.

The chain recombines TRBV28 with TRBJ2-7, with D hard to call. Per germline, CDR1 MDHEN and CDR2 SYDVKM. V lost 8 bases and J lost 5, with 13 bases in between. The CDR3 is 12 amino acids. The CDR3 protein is CASRLIADEQYF. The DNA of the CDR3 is TGTGCCAGCCGGTTGATTGCCGACGAGCAGTACTTC.

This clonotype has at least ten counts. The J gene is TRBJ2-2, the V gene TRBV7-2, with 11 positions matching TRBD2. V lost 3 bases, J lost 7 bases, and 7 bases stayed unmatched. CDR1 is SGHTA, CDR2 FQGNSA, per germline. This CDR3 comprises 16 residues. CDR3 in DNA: TGTGCCAGCAGCTTCCTAGCGGGGGGCCGGGGCGGGGAGCTGTTTTTT. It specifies CASSFLAGGRGGELFF.

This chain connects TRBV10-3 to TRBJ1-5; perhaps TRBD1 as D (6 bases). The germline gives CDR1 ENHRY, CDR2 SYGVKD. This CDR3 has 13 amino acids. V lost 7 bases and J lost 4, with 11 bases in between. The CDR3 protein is CAINREWNQPQHF. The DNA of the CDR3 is TGTGCCATCAACAGGGAATGGAATCAGCCCCAGCATTTT.

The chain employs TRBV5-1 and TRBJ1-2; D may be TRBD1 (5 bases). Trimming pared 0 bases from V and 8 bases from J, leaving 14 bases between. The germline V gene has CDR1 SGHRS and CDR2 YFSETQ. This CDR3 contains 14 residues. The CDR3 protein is CASSLDVGGSGYTF. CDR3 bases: TGCGCCAGCAGCTTGGATGTCGGGGGGTCGGGCTACACCTTC.

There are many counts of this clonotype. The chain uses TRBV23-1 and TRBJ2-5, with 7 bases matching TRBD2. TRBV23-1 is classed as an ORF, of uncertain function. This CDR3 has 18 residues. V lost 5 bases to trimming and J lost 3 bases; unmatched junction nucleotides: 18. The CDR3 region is CASSLGSDAGRVKETQYF. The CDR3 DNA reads TGCGCCAGCAGTTTGGGATCGGACGCAGGGAGGGTAAAAGAGACCCAGTACTTC.

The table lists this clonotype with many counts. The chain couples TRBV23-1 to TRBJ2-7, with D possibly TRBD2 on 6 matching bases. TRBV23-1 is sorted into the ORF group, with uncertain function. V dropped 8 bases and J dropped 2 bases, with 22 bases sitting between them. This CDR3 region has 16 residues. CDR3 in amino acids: CASGGVGSVTTYEQYF. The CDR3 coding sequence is TGCGCCAGCGGAGGGGTGGGGAGCGTTACCACCTACGAGCAGTACTTC.

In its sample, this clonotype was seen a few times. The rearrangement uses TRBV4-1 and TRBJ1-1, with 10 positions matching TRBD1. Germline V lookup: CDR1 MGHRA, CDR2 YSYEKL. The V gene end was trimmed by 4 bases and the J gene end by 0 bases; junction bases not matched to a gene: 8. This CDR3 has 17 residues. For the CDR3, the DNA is TGCGCCAGCAGCCCAGGCCCGGGACAGGGGTTGAACACTGAAGCTTTCTTT. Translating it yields CASSPGPGQGLNTEAFF.

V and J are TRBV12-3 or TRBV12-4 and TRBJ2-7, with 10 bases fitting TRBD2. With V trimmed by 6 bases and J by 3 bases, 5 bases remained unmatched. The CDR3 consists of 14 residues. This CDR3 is CASRSSGGGYEQYF. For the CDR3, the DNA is TGTGCCAGCAGGTCTAGCGGGGGAGGCTACGAGCAGTACTTC.

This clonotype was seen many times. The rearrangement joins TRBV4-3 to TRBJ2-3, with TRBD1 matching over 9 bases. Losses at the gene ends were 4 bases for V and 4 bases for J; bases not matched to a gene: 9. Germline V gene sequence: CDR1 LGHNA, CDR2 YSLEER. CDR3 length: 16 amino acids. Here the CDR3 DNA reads TGCGCCAGCAGCCTCCGAGCCCGACAGGGGGCAGATACGCAGTATTTT. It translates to CASSLRARQGADTQYF.

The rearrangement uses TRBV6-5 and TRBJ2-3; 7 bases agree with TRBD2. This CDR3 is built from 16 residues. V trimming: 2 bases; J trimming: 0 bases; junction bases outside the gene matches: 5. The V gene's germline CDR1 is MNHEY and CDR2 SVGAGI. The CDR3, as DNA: TGTGCCAGCAGTTACGGGGCGGGGGTTAGCACAGATACGCAGTATTTT. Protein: CASSYGAGVSTDTQYF.

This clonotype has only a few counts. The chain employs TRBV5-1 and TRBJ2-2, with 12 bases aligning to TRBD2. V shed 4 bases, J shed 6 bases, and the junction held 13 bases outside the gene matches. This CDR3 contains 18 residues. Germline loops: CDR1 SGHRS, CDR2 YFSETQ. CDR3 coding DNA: TGCGCCAGCAGCCGCCCTAGCGGGGGGGCCACTCTCGCCGGGGAGCTGTTTTTT. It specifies CASSRPSGGATLAGELFF. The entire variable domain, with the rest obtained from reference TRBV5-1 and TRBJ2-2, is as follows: KAGVTQTPRYLIKTRGQQVTLSCSPISGHRSVSWYQQTPGQGLQFLFEYFSETQRNKGNFPGRFSGRQFSNSRSEMNVSTLELGDSALYLCASSRPSGGATLAGELFFGEGSRLTVL.

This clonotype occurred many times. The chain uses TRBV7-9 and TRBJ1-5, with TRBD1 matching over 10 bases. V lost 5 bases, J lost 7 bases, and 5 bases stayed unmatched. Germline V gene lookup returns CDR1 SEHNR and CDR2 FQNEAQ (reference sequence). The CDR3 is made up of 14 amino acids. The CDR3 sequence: CASSAGTGAQPQHF. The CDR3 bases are TGTGCCAGCAGCGCCGGGACAGGGGCCCAGCCCCAGCATTTT.

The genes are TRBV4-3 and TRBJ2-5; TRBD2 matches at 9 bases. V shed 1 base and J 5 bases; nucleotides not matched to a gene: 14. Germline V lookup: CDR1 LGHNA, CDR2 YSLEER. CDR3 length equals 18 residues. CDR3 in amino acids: CASSQAFLPSGEAETQYF. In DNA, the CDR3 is TGCGCCAGCAGCCAAGCGTTCCTGCCTAGCGGGGAAGCTGAGACCCAGTACTTC.

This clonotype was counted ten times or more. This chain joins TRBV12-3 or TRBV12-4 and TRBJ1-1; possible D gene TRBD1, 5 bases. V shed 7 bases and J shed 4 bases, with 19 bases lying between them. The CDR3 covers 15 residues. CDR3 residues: CASKIPGSTGTEAFF. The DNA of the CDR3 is TGTGCCAGCAAAATCCCAGGGAGTACGGGCACTGAAGCTTTCTTT.